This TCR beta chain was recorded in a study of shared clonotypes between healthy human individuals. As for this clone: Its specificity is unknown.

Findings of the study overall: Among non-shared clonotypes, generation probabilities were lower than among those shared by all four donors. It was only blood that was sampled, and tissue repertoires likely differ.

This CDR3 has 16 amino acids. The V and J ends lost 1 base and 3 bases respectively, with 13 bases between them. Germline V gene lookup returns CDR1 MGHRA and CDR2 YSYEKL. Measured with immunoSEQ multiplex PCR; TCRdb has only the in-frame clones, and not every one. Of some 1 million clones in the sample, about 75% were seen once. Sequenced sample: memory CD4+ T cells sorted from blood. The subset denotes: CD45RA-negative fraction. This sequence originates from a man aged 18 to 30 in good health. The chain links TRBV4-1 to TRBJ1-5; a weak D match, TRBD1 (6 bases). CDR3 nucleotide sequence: TGCGCCAGCAGCCAAGTAGGCCGGGACATCAATCAGCCCCAGCATTTT. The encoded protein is CASSQVGRDINQPQHF.